One and the same sample provided the 13 T cell receptor beta chains below, sequenced in a study of cytomegalovirus exposure and HLA in healthy donors. PCR involved 60 Vbeta and 13 Jbeta primers. Assay used: immunoSEQ multiplex PCR; TCRdb lists only in-frame clones, some missing. The table lists fewer than 150,000 clones, roughly 70% of them singletons, with over 3% in the top ten. Sequencing was performed on PBMCs. The receptors derive from a man in his forties in good health and CMV-seronegative.

V gene TRBV7-9 combines with J gene TRBJ1-2; a weak D match, TRBD1 (6 bases). V was clipped by 5 bases and J by 3 bases, with 16 bases between them. In germline, CDR1 is SEHNR, CDR2 FQNEAQ (reference sequence). The CDR3 totals 15 residues. The CDR3 DNA follows: TGTGCCAGCAGCCCTTACAGGGCGGAAGACTATGGCTACACCTTC. Translating it yields CASSPYRAEDYGYTF.

The J gene is TRBJ2-2, the V gene TRBV19; TRBD1 aligns across 9 bases. J lost 0 bases, V lost 4 bases, and 0 bases had no gene match. Per the germline V gene, CDR1 is LNHDA and CDR2 is SQIVND (reference sequence). The CDR3 consists of 15 residues. CDR3 bases: TGTGCCAGTAGTAGGGACAGGGCGAACACCGGGGAGCTGTTTTTT. It codes for CASSRDRANTGELFF.

The rearrangement uses TRBV29-1 and TRBJ2-3, with D possibly TRBD2 on 6 matching bases. CDR3 length: 14 amino acids. Germline-derived CDR1 and CDR2 are SQVTM and ANQGSEA. The V end lost 4 bases, the J end lost 6 bases, and 17 bases lay between the germline ends. The CDR3 nucleotides read TGCAGCGTTGGGGGGATTAGCGGAGGGGATACGCAGTATTTT. This encodes CSVGGISGGDTQYF.

The V gene is TRBV5-6, the J gene TRBJ2-7; TRBD1 matches 8 bases. This CDR3 has 12 residues. Germline lookup yields CDR1 SGHDT and CDR2 YYEEEE. Trimming at V came to 4 bases and at J to 6 bases, leaving 3 bases not matched to a gene. CDR3 in amino acids: CASSRTGFEQYF. CDR3 bases: TGTGCCAGCAGCAGGACAGGGTTCGAGCAGTACTTC.

The rearrangement links TRBV5-6 to TRBJ2-1, with 8 bases fitting TRBD2. The CDR3 is 13 residues long. Germline trimming cut 4 bases from V and 7 bases from J; bases unmatched to any gene: 4. In germline, CDR1 is SGHDT, CDR2 YYEEEE. For the CDR3, the DNA is TGTGCCAGCAGCGCGGGGGGTTGGAATGAGCAGTTCTTC. This codes for CASSAGGWNEQFF.

This clone has just one count. The rearrangement links TRBV29-1 to TRBJ2-2, with D possibly being TRBD2 (6 bases). The CDR3 consists of 14 residues. V gave up 4 bases and J gave up 2 bases, with 11 bases separating them. Per germline, CDR1 SQVTM and CDR2 ANQGSEA. The CDR3 loop reads CSVVEGINTGELFF. CDR3 DNA sequence: TGCAGCGTTGTGGAGGGGATTAACACCGGGGAGCTGTTTTTT.

The chain combines TRBV19 with TRBJ1-5; possible D gene TRBD1, 6 bases. The germline CDR1 and CDR2 sequences are LNHDA and SQIVND (reference sequence). The V and J ends lost 7 bases and 2 bases respectively, with 15 bases between them. The CDR3 sequence is 15 residues long. This CDR3 is CASIEGGRGNQPQHF. The CDR3, as DNA: TGTGCCAGTATCGAGGGGGGGAGGGGCAATCAGCCCCAGCATTTT.

The chain couples TRBV20-1 to TRBJ2-7; 7 bases line up with TRBD2. The germline gives CDR1 DFQATT, CDR2 SNEGSKA (reference sequence). This CDR3 region has 11 residues. The V segment lost 5 bases and the J segment 3 bases; nucleotides outside the gene matches: 1. CDR3 sequence: CSAERGYEQYF. CDR3 coding DNA: TGCAGTGCTGAGCGGGGCTACGAGCAGTACTTC.

This chain links TRBV6-5 with TRBJ2-7, with a tentative D call TRBD1 (6 bases). The CDR3 consists of 15 residues. The V end lost 1 base, the J end lost 4 bases, and 14 bases lay between the germline ends. Germline CDR1 reads MNHEY; CDR2 reads SVGAGI. As DNA, the CDR3 is TGTGCCAGCAGTTACTATTCACAGGGACCGTACGAGCAGTACTTC. It yields the protein CASSYYSQGPYEQYF.

This clone was counted only a few times. This sequence joins TRBV11-2 and TRBJ1-5; 8 nucleotides agree with TRBD1. V shed 5 bases and J 0 bases; nucleotides not matched to a gene: 3. The germline V gene encodes CDR1 SGHAT and CDR2 FQNNGV. The CDR3 extends over 15 amino acids. The CDR3 here is CASSRDRNSNQPQHF. The DNA for the CDR3 is TGTGCCAGCAGCCGGGACAGGAATAGCAATCAGCCCCAGCATTTT.

J is TRBJ1-2 and V is TRBV19, with 7 bases matching TRBD1. Germline trimming cut 5 bases from V and 4 bases from J; bases unmatched to any gene: 10. Germline V gene sequence: CDR1 LNHDA, CDR2 SQIVND (reference sequence). CDR3 length equals 15 residues. The CDR3 coding sequence is TGTGCCAGTAGTTTCCCCGGGGGACAGCCCTATGGCTACACCTTC. Protein product: CASSFPGGQPYGYTF. The variable domain in full, completed from reference TRBV19 and TRBJ1-2, reads DGGITQSPKYLFRKEGQNVTLSCEQNLNHDAMYWYRQDPGQGLRLIYYSQIVNDFQKGDIAEGYSVSREKKESFPLTVTSAQKNPTAFYLCASSFPGGQPYGYTFGSGTRLTVV.

The chain recombines TRBV2 with TRBJ1-5; no firm D call. CDR3 length equals 14 residues. Germline V gene data show CDR1 as SNHLY and CDR2 as FYNNEI. Trimming shortened V by 2 bases and J by 2 bases, and 7 bases separated the two germline ends. DNA for the CDR3: TGTGCCAGCAGTGAACAAACGGGCAATCAGCCCCAGCATTTT. Residues: CASSEQTGNQPQHF.

The chain combines TRBV7-2 with TRBJ2-7, with 7 nucleotides matching TRBD2. V was pared by 4 bases and J by 4 bases, with 10 bases of the junction left unmatched. Germline V gene lookup returns CDR1 SGHTA and CDR2 FQGNSA. This CDR3 has 15 residues. The CDR3: CASSSSGGSWYEQYF. CDR3 coding DNA: TGTGCCAGCAGCTCCTCCGGCGGGAGTTGGTACGAGCAGTACTTC. The full variable domain, rest sourced from reference TRBV7-2 and TRBJ2-7, is GAGVSQSPSNKVTEKGKDVELRCDPISGHTALYWYRQSLGQGLEFLIYFQGNSAPDKSGLPSDRFSAERTGGSVSTLTIQRTQQEDSAVYLCASSSSGGSWYEQYFGPGTRLTVT.